What follows is one TCR beta chain and its context. The sample holds one count of this clone. Its antigen is currently not known. The junction departs from germline at one end; a sequencing error may be responsible. To prepare the library, the immunoSEQ multiplex PCR assay was applied. A mixture of 60 forward primers for TCR Vbeta segments and 13 reverse primers for TCR Jbeta segments was used in the multiplex PCR. The CDR3 region of rearranged TCR beta genes was amplified from genomic DNA by a multiplex PCR assay. On the Illumina HiSeq System, the amplified TCR beta libraries were sequenced as 87-base-pair reads. In the authors' own workflow: A later analysis tallied roughly 76 million unique TCR beta chains across the 666 repertoires, and around 9.9 million of those chains were shared by two or more donors. Raw reads were error-corrected and collapsed into unique sequences with a nearest-neighbor algorithm that merged closely related sequences to remove PCR and sequencing errors. V, D and J gene segments were assigned by aligning CDR3 sequences to IMGT reference sequences. Each retained sequence needed at least a six-nucleotide match to both a V gene segment and a J gene segment. Rearrangements were called productive when the CDR3 lacked stop codons and stayed in frame with V and J; all others were non-productive. CDR3 was defined by IMGT convention, running from the second conserved V-encoded cysteine to the conserved J-encoded phenylalanine. The earlier analysis of about 640 of the donors excluded any sequence lacking an unambiguous match to a single V gene segment. In an earlier analysis of some 590 of the donors, a V segment was called functional when productive rearrangements were above 56.7%, and segregating when the standard deviation between donors exceeded 5%. A statistical classification framework was built to diagnose cytomegalovirus status from the catalog of TCR beta chain sequences. In a later analysis, TCR nucleotide sequences were compared against IMGT/GENE-DB human TR gene sequences so that V and J genes could be assigned. The TCRdist pipeline was used in a later analysis to assign CDR3 sequences and most-parsimonious VDJ recombination scenarios. A later analysis defined each TCR beta chain by its CDR3 amino acid sequence plus V-gene family, and excluded reads lacking a unique V-gene family. In a later analysis, around 650 highly shared, low-generation-probability nucleotide sequences were removed to address suspected cross-contamination and a sequencing artifact. In a later analysis, a clonal expansion index for each public chain was calculated from normalized within-repertoire ranks of inferred template counts. A later analysis computed generation probabilities with a VDJ recombination model fitted to out-of-frame rearrangements, and checked the results against IGoR. A later analysis scored TCR-TCR, TCR-HLA and TCR-CMV co-occurrence with hypergeometric tests, applying a repertoire-size bias correction to TCR pairs. False discovery rates were estimated in a later analysis by permuting HLA or CMV assignments 20 times. In a later analysis, co-occurring TCRs were grouped with DBSCAN, and TCRdist sequence similarity was added when clustering was performed within HLA-allele-positive subsets. For co-occurrence clustering, repertoires with fewer than 30,000 or more than 120,000 public chains were excluded, along with five or six repertoires with anomalous nucleotide sharing. The clones in this table, taken by TCRdb from immuneACCESS, are in-frame only. Not every clone is retained; where verified, under half of the shortfall comes from an unresolved V gene, and the cause of the rest is unknown. The V and J calls and clone size were taken over from that table, and D and trimming were inferred from the DNA. Here the sample has 180,000 or so clones; 75% to 85% occur a single time. The ten biggest clones cover 2% to 3% of the sample.

CDR1 and CDR2, per the germline V gene, are LGHNA and YSLEER. Including the terminal cysteine and phenylalanine, the CDR3 comprises 15 residues. Only the CDR3 portion is preserved as DNA: 45 bases, with reading frame beginning at the first base. The data stem from a study of cytomegalovirus exposure and HLA in healthy donors (dated by TCRdb to the late 2010s). For the study in its entirety: According to an earlier analysis of 587 of the donors, roughly 180 million T cells yielded approximately 120 million unique TCR beta sequences and 250 to 350 Gb of sequence data. An early release covering about 600 HLA-typed donors comprised about 300 gigabases of sequencing data and tens of millions of unique TCR sequences. Of the approximately 400 genotyped donors, 65% to 90% fell in the genetic ancestry cluster associated with self-reported Caucasian donors. The aim of the study was to test whether cataloging public T cell receptors could identify signatures of past pathogen exposure. The study profiled the T cell repertoires of hundreds of subjects by immunosequencing and related them to cytomegalovirus serostatus. Besides the first cohort of about 730 subjects, a separate validation cohort made up of 120 different subjects was used. High-throughput TCR immunosequencing, statistical association of individual TCRs with disease status, and machine learning were combined to predict cytomegalovirus infection status. To study patterns of TCR occurrence, a later analysis re-analyzed previously published TCR beta repertoires from 550 to 800 donors and added high-resolution HLA genotyping. The later analysis used no new phenotypic data to find candidate immune exposures, relying instead on TCR beta sequences and their occurrence across donors. In an earlier analysis of 587 of the donors, high-throughput TCR beta sequencing was used to judge whether each TCR beta V gene segment behaved as functional or pseudogenic. Donor age, sex, ethnicity and CMV serostatus were collected together with the repertoire data. A later genetic analysis used genome-wide SNP genotypes for about three fifths of the 666 donors, treating that subset as a discovery cohort. All discovery cohort repertoires had been generated using a single sequencing platform. HLA typing included class I and class II loci at four-digit resolution. Typing coverage differed by locus: A, B, C, DRB1 and DQB1 were typed in roughly 629-630 donors, DQA1 in about 500, DPA1 in around 610, and DPB1 in 400 to 480. Because of strong linkage in the cohort, roughly five DR-DQ haplotypes were treated as single units for association and clustering. Among around 400 genotyped donors of the cohort, an average of approximately 240,000 unique TCR beta nucleotide sequences were sequenced per donor, 15% to 20% of them non-productive. Study-level results and caveats: Because counts were too low, 15 or so rarely observed V segments, including chromosome 9 orphons, were excluded from the earlier analysis of around 640 of the donors. Assigning TCR associations to individual alleles was difficult when HLA alleles, especially DR and DQ, strongly co-occurred. In a later analysis, several top co-occurrence clusters were reported to appear linked to parvovirus B19, influenza, CMV and Epstein-Barr virus. Because HLA typing was missing for some donors at each locus, association tests included only the typed subset. The presence/absence analyses assumed that sequencing depth was roughly uniform across donors, and that assumption may not be true. The study gave a list of 150 to 200 TCR beta chains associated with cytomegalovirus. Most TCR sequences were seen in very few donors, while some public TCRs were found in many individuals. CMV serostatus was the only immune exposure information available for the cohort. Correlated functional status among segregating V segments might reflect linkage disequilibrium, but an unknown experimental factor could not be ruled out. A cluster of highly shared sequence variants was judged likely to be a technical artifact of the sequencing pipeline. Some IMGT-functional V segments, including TRBV6-2 and TRBV6-3, could not be told apart with the 87-base-pair reads, so those segments were excluded. The classifier was reported to diagnose cytomegalovirus status with high specificity and sensitivity in both the original cohort and the validation cohort. An earlier analysis of some 590 of the donors showed that most TCR beta V segments appeared in productive rearrangements either about 90% or about 30% of the time, which broadly matched IMGT annotations. A further reported finding was that TCR beta sequences accurately predicted the HLA-A and HLA-B alleles for most subjects in the first cohort. The authors suggested that the approach could potentially be extended to other disease states and immunological phenotypes. In a later analysis, the rate of TCR association differed among HLA loci, with DRB1 alleles having the most associated TCRs and HLA-C alleles having the fewest. A later analysis found that most CMV-associated TCR beta chains appeared HLA-restricted, with HLA associations seemingly driven largely by CMV exposure. The cohort was sequenced for TCR beta chains only, and without alpha or paired-chain data the features that could be detected were limited. A later analysis associated 16,951 TCR beta sequences with specific HLA alleles at a false discovery rate of 0.05. In a later analysis, HLA-associated TCR beta chains were found to be more clonally expanded and to have lower generation probabilities than equally common non-associated chains. An association between a missense DCLRE1C variant and V-gene and J-gene trimming of TCR beta chains was found in a later genetic analysis and replicated in an independent cohort. Compared with the 666-donor mean, donors in an Asian-associated ancestry cluster had fewer N-insertions in productive TCRs, according to a later genetic analysis. A few of the identified cytomegalovirus-associated TCR beta chains were confirmed in vitro to be specific for cytomegalovirus antigens.

The cohort comprised 666 healthy bone marrow donors. At the time of sampling, all cohort members were nominally healthy, though unrecorded immune exposures were likely present. The donor was CMV seropositive and belonged to the group of 250 to 300 seropositive cohort members. A peripheral blood sample was provided by each donor, and peripheral blood mononuclear cells were used for TCR beta sequencing. Genomic DNA extraction from the blood cell samples was performed with the Qiagen DNeasy Blood Extraction Kit. The TCR was taken from a woman in her thirties in good health and CMV-seropositive. The chain is assembled from TRBV4-3 and TRBJ2-2; the central 9 bases match TRBD1. Sequences were obtained from PBMCs. This receptor has the CDR3 CASSSGTGMFGELLF. DNA sequence: TGCGCCAGCAGCTCCGGGACAGGGATGTTCGGGGAGCTGCTTTTT.